The 21 T cell receptor beta chains below come from one sample, sequenced in a study of T cell changes during pregnancy in multiple sclerosis (dated by TCRdb to between 2018 and 2021). The library was made by the immunoSEQ multiplex PCR assay. As stored in TCRdb, this immuneACCESS dataset retains in-frame rearrangements with V and J assigned. A fraction of the clones does not appear; measured against another copy, unresolved V genes explain less than half of the discrepancy, and the remainder lacks a known reason. A total of tens of thousands of clones appear in this sample, roughly 84% of them only once. Around 7.9% of the sample rests with the top ten. The sample consisted of CD8+ T cells from peripheral blood mononuclear cells, taken after pregnancy. Receptor source: a female donor with multiple sclerosis, enrolled in a pregnancy study.

The chain couples TRBV2 to TRBJ1-2; TRBD1 matches at 7 bases. The germline V gene encodes CDR1 SNHLY and CDR2 FYNNEI. The CDR3 totals 15 residues. The trim removed 7 bases at V and 4 bases at J, leaving 12 bases unmatched. CDR3 amino acids: CASNWDSFARYGYTF. DNA for the CDR3: TGTGCCAGCAATTGGGACAGTTTCGCCCGCTATGGCTACACCTTC.

The rearrangement joins TRBV7-9 to TRBJ1-1, with no clear D. Deletions cut 5 bases from V and 3 bases from J, with 13 bases between. The V gene's germline CDR1 is SEHNR and CDR2 FQNEAQ (reference sequence). This CDR3 has 14 residues. The DNA for the CDR3 is TGTGCCAGCAGCCCGGGAACCAAGTACACTGAAGCTTTCTTT. Its translation: CASSPGTKYTEAFF.

V gene TRBV19 combines with J gene TRBJ1-1, with TRBD1 matching 8 bases. This CDR3 comprises 16 residues. Germline trimming cut 5 bases from V and 11 bases from J; bases unmatched to any gene: 19. Germline V gives CDR1 LNHDA, CDR2 SQIVND (reference sequence). In DNA form, the CDR3 reads TGTGCCAGTAGTGCCACAGACAGGGGCCTCGACTTTAGGGCTTTCTTT. Protein: CASSATDRGLDFRAFF. The variable domain in full, with the rest retrieved from reference TRBV19 and TRBJ1-1, is DGGITQSPKYLFRKEGQNVTLSCEQNLNHDAMYWYRQDPGQGLRLIYYSQIVNDFQKGDIAEGYSVSREKKESFPLTVTSAQKNPTAFYLCASSATDRGLDFRAFFGQGTRLTVV.

In this sample, this clone turned up once. A far more abundant clone sits one base away, making this likely a read error. This chain connects TRBV2 to TRBJ2-7, with TRBD1 matching 12 bases. In germline, CDR1 is SNHLY, CDR2 FYNNEI. CDR3 length: 14 amino acids. V lost 3 bases to trimming and J lost 4 bases; unmatched junction nucleotides: 1. CDR3 nucleotides: TGTGCCAGCAGTGAGGGACAGGGGGCGTACGAGCAGTACTTC. This translates into CASSEGQGAYEQYF.

Of note for this clone: Additional DNA sequences in this sample encode the identical CDR3. The V and J genes are TRBV19 and TRBJ1-6; perhaps TRBD1 as D (6 bases). V was trimmed by 3 bases and J by 7 bases, leaving 13 bases between them. Germline CDR1 and CDR2: LNHDA and SQIVND (reference sequence). The CDR3 is 15 amino acids. CDR3 DNA: TGTGCCAGTAGTATTGTCGCTAGGGGGAATTCACCCCTCCACTTT. Encoded protein: CASSIVARGNSPLHF. The full variable domain, completed using reference TRBV19 and TRBJ1-6, is DGGITQSPKYLFRKEGQNVTLSCEQNLNHDAMYWYRQDPGQGLRLIYYSQIVNDFQKGDIAEGYSVSREKKESFPLTVTSAQKNPTAFYLCASSIVARGNSPLHFGNGTRLTVT.

The chain employs TRBV6-5 and TRBJ1-4, with D possibly TRBD1 on 5 matching bases. The ends were cut back, 10 bases at V and 10 bases at J, with 13 bases in the middle. Germline V gene data show CDR1 as MNHEY and CDR2 as SVGAGI. The CDR3 consists of 11 residues. CDR3 DNA: TGTGCCACTCGATTCGGGGGAAAACTGTTTTTT. Amino acid sequence: CATRFGGKLFF.

The chain is built from TRBV4-1 and TRBJ1-2; 7 bases match TRBD1. Germline V gene data show CDR1 as MGHRA and CDR2 as YSYEKL. Losses at the gene ends were 1 base for V and 4 bases for J; bases not matched to a gene: 12. There are 17 residues in the CDR3. The CDR3 loop reads CASSQVKWDSNPYGYTF. The CDR3 DNA reads TGCGCCAGCAGCCAAGTCAAATGGGACAGCAACCCCTATGGCTACACCTTC.

This clone was detected only a few times. This chain connects TRBV30 to TRBJ2-2; 9 bases align to TRBD1. Germline lookup yields CDR1 GTSNPN and CDR2 SVGIG (reference sequence). This CDR3 is built from 15 residues. Trimming removed 4 bases from V and 3 bases from J; junction bases left unmatched: 6. The CDR3: CAWKTRDRDTGELFF. CDR3 DNA: TGTGCCTGGAAGACCCGGGACAGGGACACCGGGGAGCTGTTTTTT. Full variable domain (rest looked up from reference TRBV30 and TRBJ2-2): SQTIHQWPATLVQPVGSPLSLECTVEGTSNPNLYWYRQAAGRGLQLLFYSVGIGQISSEVPQNLSASRPQDRQFILSSKKLLLSDSGFYLCAWKTRDRDTGELFFGEGSRLTVL.

This clone was counted between two and nine times. The chain has TRBV4-2 and TRBJ2-2; TRBD2 might be the D (5 bases). CDR3 length: 15 amino acids. Germline-derived CDR1 and CDR2 are LGHNA and YNFKEQ. The V and J ends lost 0 bases and 3 bases respectively, with 8 bases between them. Written as DNA, the CDR3 is TGTGCCAGCAGCCAAGAAGGACTTCACACCGGGGAGCTGTTTTTT. It specifies CASSQEGLHTGELFF.

The chain carries TRBV27 and TRBJ2-1; D possibly corresponds to TRBD2 (7 bases). The CDR3 has 15 residues. The germline gives CDR1 MNHEY, CDR2 SMNVEV (reference sequence). V was cut by 7 bases and J by 5 bases, with 18 bases left in between. CDR3 protein: CASNGGGGQNNEQFF. In DNA, the CDR3 is TGTGCCAGCAACGGGGGCGGGGGCCAAAACAATGAGCAGTTCTTC.

V gene TRBV28 combines with J gene TRBJ1-2; D call uncertain. The CDR3 spans 17 residues. Germline CDR1 reads MDHEN; CDR2 reads SYDVKM. V was cut by 4 bases and J by 5 bases, with 23 bases left in between. CDR3 in DNA: TGTGCCAGCAGTTCAAGCGTGGAAGGTCCCTTCTCATATGGCTACACCTTC. As protein: CASSSSVEGPFSYGYTF.

The chain employs TRBV7-9 and TRBJ2-7, with D perhaps matching TRBD2 (6 bases). Trimming cost V 1 base and J 5 bases, with 18 bases left between them. The CDR3 loop spans 16 amino acids. Germline CDR1 is SEHNR and CDR2 is FQNEAQ (reference sequence). Here the CDR3 DNA reads TGTGCCAGCAGCTTAGGGGGGGAAGGACAATGGCACGAGCAGTACTTC. This encodes CASSLGGEGQWHEQYF. Full variable domain (rest looked up from reference TRBV7-9 and TRBJ2-7): DTGVSQNPRHKITKRGQNVTFRCDPISEHNRLYWYRQTLGQGPEFLTYFQNEAQLEKSRLLSDRFSAERPKGSFSTLEIQRTEQGDSAMYLCASSLGGEGQWHEQYFGPGTRLTVT.

This chain connects TRBV12-2 to TRBJ2-7; TRBD1 was called by the table and not checked on the DNA. TRBV12-2 is shown as a pseudogene. CDR3 size: 16 residues. The CDR3 here is CASRFSQGEPTYEQYF. CDR3 sequence (DNA): TGTGCAAGTCGCTTTTCCCAGGGTGAACCGACCTACGAGCAGTACTTC.

This clone has just a few counts. The CDR3 region is CASSPSDPYNEQFF. The DNA for the CDR3 is TGTGCCAGCAGTCCTAGCGATCCTTACAATGAGCAGTTCTTC. The chain uses TRBV6-1 and TRBJ2-1; D might be TRBD2 (6 bases). V was clipped by 5 bases and J by 4 bases, with 12 bases between them. The germline gives CDR1 MNHNS, CDR2 SASEGT. The CDR3 has 14 residues.

The V call is TRBV27, the J call TRBJ1-5; D remains unclear. V lost 6 bases, J lost 0 bases, and 9 bases lay in between. CDR1 and CDR2 (germline): MNHEY, SMNVEV (reference sequence). This CDR3 spans 14 amino acids. CDR3 protein: CASSGGDSNQPQHF. CDR3 sequence (DNA): TGTGCCAGCAGCGGCGGGGATAGCAATCAGCCCCAGCATTTT.

The V call is TRBV27, the J call TRBJ2-1; 9 positions match TRBD1. J was trimmed by 6 bases and V by 5 bases; bases with no gene match: 8. Germline values: CDR1 MNHEY, CDR2 SMNVEV (reference sequence). The CDR3 length is 15 residues. The CDR3 region is CASSARGQGFNEQFF. The DNA for the CDR3 is TGTGCCAGCAGTGCGAGGGGACAGGGATTCAATGAGCAGTTCTTC.

The gene calls are TRBV10-3 and TRBJ1-1; 10 bases line up with TRBD1. The CDR3 spans 14 residues. Germline assignment: CDR1 ENHRY and CDR2 SYGVKD. V gave up 8 bases and J gave up 3 bases; unmatched junction bases: 6. CDR3 sequence (DNA): TGTGCCATCGCTAAGGGGACAGGGGACACTGAAGCTTTCTTT. It translates to CAIAKGTGDTEAFF.

This chain joins TRBV7-9 and TRBJ1-4; a possible D gene is TRBD1 (6 bases). Germline V lookup: CDR1 SEHNR, CDR2 FQNEAQ (reference sequence). This CDR3 is built from 14 residues. Trimming removed 5 bases from V and 7 bases from J, with 14 bases in between. The CDR3 spells CASSSHGTSEKLFF. CDR3 coding DNA: TGTGCCAGCAGCAGTCACGGGACAAGTGAAAAACTGTTTTTT.

The genes are TRBV11-2 and TRBJ1-1; maybe TRBD1 (6 bases). The germline CDR1 and CDR2 sequences are SGHAT and FQNNGV. V was clipped by 5 bases and J by 5 bases, with 18 bases between them. The CDR3 has 15 residues. CDR3 coding DNA: TGTGCCAGCAGCCCCATGTTGGGGGCTGGGACTGAAGCTTTCTTT. It is translated as CASSPMLGAGTEAFF.

The V call is TRBV5-6, the J call TRBJ1-4; 8 bases line up with TRBD1. The V gene's germline CDR1 is SGHDT and CDR2 YYEEEE. Germline trimming cut 3 bases from V and 7 bases from J; bases unmatched to any gene: 8. CDR3 length equals 15 residues. The CDR3 sequence is CASSYWTGNGEKLFF. The DNA for the CDR3 is TGTGCCAGCAGCTACTGGACAGGGAATGGTGAAAAACTGTTTTTT.

This rearrangement joins TRBV11-2 to TRBJ2-1; TRBD2 matches at 8 bases. The V and J ends lost 4 bases and 4 bases, in that order; junction bases with no gene match: 6. Germline loops: CDR1 SGHAT, CDR2 FQNNGV. CDR3 length equals 15 residues. The CDR3 sequence: CASSWELAAYNEQFF. The CDR3 DNA follows: TGTGCCAGCAGCTGGGAACTAGCGGCTTACAATGAGCAGTTCTTC.